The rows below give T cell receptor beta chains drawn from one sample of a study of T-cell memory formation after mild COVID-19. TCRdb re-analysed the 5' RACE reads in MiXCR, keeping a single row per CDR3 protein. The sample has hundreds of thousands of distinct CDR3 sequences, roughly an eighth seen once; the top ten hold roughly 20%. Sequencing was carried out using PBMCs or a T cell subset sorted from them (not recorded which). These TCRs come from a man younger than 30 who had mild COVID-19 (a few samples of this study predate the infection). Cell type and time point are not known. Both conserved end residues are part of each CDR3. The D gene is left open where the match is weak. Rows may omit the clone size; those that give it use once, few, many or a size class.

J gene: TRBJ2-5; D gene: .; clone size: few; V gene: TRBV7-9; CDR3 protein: CASSLVQAGTETQYF; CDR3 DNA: TGTGCCAGCAGCTTAGTCCAGGCCGGAACGGAGACCCAGTACTTC
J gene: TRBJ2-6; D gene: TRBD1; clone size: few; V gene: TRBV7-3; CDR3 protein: CASSLRTGGGTGANVLTF; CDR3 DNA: TGTGCCAGCAGCCTCCGGACAGGGGGCGGTACTGGGGCCAACGTCCTGACTTTC
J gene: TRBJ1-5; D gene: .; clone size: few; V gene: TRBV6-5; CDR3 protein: CASRTSRGQPQHF; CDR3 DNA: TGTGCCTCAAGGACCAGCCGGGGACAGCCCCAGCATTTT
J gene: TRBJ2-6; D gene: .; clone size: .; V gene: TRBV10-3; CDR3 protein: CATKQGESGSNVLTF; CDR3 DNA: TGTGCCACGAAACAGGGAGAATCTGGGTCCAACGTCCTGACTTTC
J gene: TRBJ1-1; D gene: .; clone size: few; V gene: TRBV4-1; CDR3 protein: CASSPDRKNTEAFF; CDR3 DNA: TGCGCCAGCAGTCCAGACAGAAAGAACACTGAAGCTTTCTTT
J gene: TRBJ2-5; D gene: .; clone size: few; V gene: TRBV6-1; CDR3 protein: CASSDGLQETQYF; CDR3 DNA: TGTGCCAGCAGTGACGGGCTCCAAGAGACCCAGTACTTC
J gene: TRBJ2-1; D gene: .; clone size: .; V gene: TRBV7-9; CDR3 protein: CASSFSGGFNNEQFF; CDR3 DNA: TGTGCCAGCAGCTTTAGCGGAGGATTTAACAATGAGCAGTTCTTC
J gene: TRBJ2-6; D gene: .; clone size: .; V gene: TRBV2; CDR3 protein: CASSGGIVSGANVLTF; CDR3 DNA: TGTGCCAGCTCGGGCGGGATCGTATCTGGGGCCAACGTCCTGACTTTC
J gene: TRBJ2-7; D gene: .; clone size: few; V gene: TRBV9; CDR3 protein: CASSVGSGLSYEQYF; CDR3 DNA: TGTGCCAGCAGCGTAGGGTCAGGGTTATCCTACGAGCAGTACTTC
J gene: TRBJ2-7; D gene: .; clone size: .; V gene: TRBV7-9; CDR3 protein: CASSHSAWLAHEQYF; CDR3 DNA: TGTGCCAGCAGCCATTCTGCGTGGTTGGCTCACGAGCAGTACTTC
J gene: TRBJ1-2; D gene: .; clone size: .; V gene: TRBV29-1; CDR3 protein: CSVATAVPYGYTF; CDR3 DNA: TGCAGCGTTGCTACCGCCGTTCCTTATGGCTACACCTTC
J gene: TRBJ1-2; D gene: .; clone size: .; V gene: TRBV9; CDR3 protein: CASSAQKQSPRRRFLGYGYTF; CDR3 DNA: TGTGCCAGCAGCGCCCAGAAACAGTCTCCAAGGCGTAGGTTTTTGGGCTATGGCTACACCTTC
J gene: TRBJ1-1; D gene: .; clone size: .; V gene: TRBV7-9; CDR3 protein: CASRSTGNMNTEAFF; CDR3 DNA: TGTGCCAGCAGGTCTACAGGGAACATGAACACTGAAGCTTTCTTT
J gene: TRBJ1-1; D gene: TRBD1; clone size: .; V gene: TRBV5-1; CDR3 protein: CASSFTGGVPEAFF; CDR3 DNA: TGCGCCAGCAGCTTTACAGGGGGAGTCCCTGAAGCTTTCTTT
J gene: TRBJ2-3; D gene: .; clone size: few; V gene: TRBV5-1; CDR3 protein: CASSLHREPDTQYF; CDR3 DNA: TGCGCCAGCAGCTTACACAGGGAACCAGATACGCAGTATTTT
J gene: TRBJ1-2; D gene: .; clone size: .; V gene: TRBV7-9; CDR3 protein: CASSYAGTLGNYGYTF; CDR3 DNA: TGTGCCAGCAGCTACGCCGGGACTCTAGGGAACTATGGCTACACCTTC
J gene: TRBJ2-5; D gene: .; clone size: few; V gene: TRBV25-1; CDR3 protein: CASSKRQTQYF; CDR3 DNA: TGTGCCAGCAGTAAGCGCCAGACCCAGTACTTC